The next 10 T cell receptor beta chains were all read from a single sample in a study of neoadjuvant anti-PD-1 for oral cavity cancer. Generated by immunoSEQ multiplex PCR, the TCRdb table keeps only in-frame clones and is missing some. Here the sample spans more than 5,500 clones, around 48% being singletons. The material was tumor tissue, obtained before nivolumab (anti-PD-1) treatment. These receptors originate from a person aged 35 to 85 with oral cavity squamous cell carcinoma.

The V gene is TRBV7-2, the J gene TRBJ1-6, with D hard to call. The CDR3 is made up of 12 amino acids. V was clipped by 3 bases and J by 8 bases, with 5 bases between them. In germline, CDR1 is SGHTA, CDR2 FQGNSA. The CDR3 spells CASSLVDSPLHF. The CDR3 DNA is TGTGCCAGCAGCTTGGTTGATTCACCCCTCCACTTT.

The chain employs TRBV19 and TRBJ2-3; 9 bases line up with TRBD2. Germline values: CDR1 LNHDA, CDR2 SQIVND (reference sequence). CDR3 size: 14 residues. Trimming took 11 bases from V and 4 from J; bases not matched to a gene: 10. The CDR3 loop is CAAGGLAGADTQYF. The CDR3 nucleotides are TGTGCCGCCGGGGGACTAGCAGGTGCAGATACGCAGTATTTT.

The CDR3 DNA reads as TGTGCCAGCAGTTTATCAGGGGTGGGGGGAAACACCATATATTTT. Protein product: CASSLSGVGGNTIYF. The chain has TRBV28 and TRBJ1-3; a possible D gene is TRBD1 (6 bases). The CDR3 covers 15 residues. V gave up 1 base and J gave up 4 bases, with 11 bases separating them. Germline assignment: CDR1 MDHEN and CDR2 SYDVKM.

The rearrangement links TRBV19 to TRBJ1-1, with D perhaps matching TRBD1 (6 bases). Trimming removed 6 bases at V and 0 bases at J, with 8 bases between. Germline V CDR1 and CDR2: LNHDA, SQIVND (reference sequence). There are 13 residues in the CDR3. The CDR3 DNA sequence: TGTGCCAGTAGCGACAGGCTGAACACTGAAGCTTTCTTT. It yields the protein CASSDRLNTEAFF.

J is TRBJ2-2 and V is TRBV5-1; D gene uncertain. Trimming stripped 0 bases from V and 0 bases from J, with 6 bases between. This CDR3 region has 15 residues. Germline V gene data show CDR1 as SGHRS and CDR2 as YFSETQ. The CDR3 spells CASSLVGPNTGELFF. In DNA, the CDR3 is TGCGCCAGCAGCTTGGTCGGACCGAACACCGGGGAGCTGTTTTTT.

This clone turned up a few times. The chain uses TRBV18 and TRBJ1-5; 8 bases are shared with TRBD1. Trimming took 2 bases from V and 5 from J; bases not matched to a gene: 11. Germline values: CDR1 KGHSH, CDR2 LQKENI. The CDR3 sequence is 17 residues long. Written as DNA, the CDR3 is TGTGCCAGCTCACCATCTCGAGGACAGGGAAGGGATCAGCCCCAGCATTTT. It is translated as CASSPSRGQGRDQPQHF.

The table lists this clone with a count of one. The chain uses TRBV6-1 and TRBJ1-6, with TRBD1 as a possible D gene (5 bases). Germline lookup yields CDR1 MNHNS and CDR2 SASEGT. Deletions cut 1 base from V and 0 bases from J, with 10 bases between. CDR3 size: 17 residues. Here the CDR3 reads CASSEVQGSSYNSPLHF. The CDR3 DNA follows: TGTGCCAGCAGTGAAGTGCAGGGAAGCTCCTATAATTCACCCCTCCACTTT.

The chain carries TRBV10-3 and TRBJ1-3, with a possible D match to TRBD1 (5 bases). The CDR3 has 14 residues. The germline V gene encodes CDR1 ENHRY and CDR2 SYGVKD. Deletions cut 6 bases from V and 2 bases from J, with 11 bases between. The CDR3 region has the DNA TGTGCCATCAGACTCGAGGGACCTGGAAACACCATATATTTT. Translation: CAIRLEGPGNTIYF.

J is TRBJ1-1 and V is TRBV4-1; D possibly corresponds to TRBD1 (6 bases). CDR3 length equals 17 residues. Germline V gene data show CDR1 as MGHRA and CDR2 as YSYEKL. V was clipped by 5 bases and J by 1 base, with 20 bases between them. CDR3 region: CASSFSGAHARNTEAFF. The CDR3 DNA is TGCGCCAGCAGCTTTTCAGGGGCCCACGCCCGGAACACTGAAGCTTTCTTT.

This clone is deemed large. This chain connects TRBV2 to TRBJ2-5; D perhaps matches TRBD2 (5 bases). CDR1 is SNHLY and CDR2 is FYNNEI in the germline V gene. Trimming left V 0 bases short and J 0 bases short, with 5 bases between. This CDR3 comprises 14 residues. The CDR3 spells CASSEATNQETQYF. In nucleotides, the CDR3 is TGTGCCAGCAGTGAAGCGACTAACCAAGAGACCCAGTACTTC. The entire variable domain, with the rest obtained from reference TRBV2 and TRBJ2-5, is as follows: EPEVTQTPSHQVTQMGQEVILRCVPISNHLYFYWYRQILGQKVEFLVSFYNNEISEKSEIFDDQFSVERPDGSNFTLKIRSTKLEDSAMYFCASSEATNQETQYFGPGTRLLVL.